This is a list of T cell receptor beta chains from one sample in a study of shared clonotypes between healthy human individuals. Data came from immunoSEQ multiplex PCR; TCRdb stores just in-frame clones and leaves some out. The sample gives some 300,000 clones, 73% of which show up once; less than 11% is in the top ten. Input material: memory CD4+ T cells sorted from blood. The receptors stem from a man in his thirties or forties in good health. Each CDR3 is given with its conserved first and last residue. A D gene is named only where the DNA matches it firmly. Where a row states a size, it is once, few, many or the class of an expanded clone; other rows omit it.

V gene	clone size	D gene	J gene	CDR3 protein	CDR3 DNA
TRBV11-2	.	.	TRBJ2-1	CASSNARFEQFF	TGTGCCAGCAGTAACGCCCGGTTTGAGCAGTTCTTC
TRBV10-2	.	.	TRBJ2-7	CASSVQGGYEQYF	TGCGCCAGCAGTGTTCAGGGTGGCTACGAGCAGTACTTC
TRBV28	.	.	TRBJ2-7	CASSLAREQYF	TGTGCCAGCAGCCTGGCCCGTGAGCAGTACTTC
TRBV7-2	.	.	TRBJ1-5	CASSLNGQTNQPQHF	TGTGCCAGCAGCTTAAACGGACAAACCAATCAGCCCCAGCATTTT
TRBV6-5	.	.	TRBJ1-5	CASSSEGGWNQPQHF	TGTGCCAGCAGTTCGGAGGGAGGGTGGAATCAGCCCCAGCATTTT
TRBV9	.	.	TRBJ1-1	CASSADGRSTEAFF	TGTGCCAGCAGCGCGGATGGACGAAGCACTGAAGCTTTCTTT
TRBV7-8	.	TRBD2	TRBJ2-1	CASSPKRGQVGRMWEQFF	TGTGCCAGCAGCCCGAAGCGGGGTCAGGTGGGAAGAATGTGGGAGCAGTTCTTC
TRBV10-3	few	TRBD1	TRBJ2-2	CAITGQEVAGELFF	TGTGCCATCACAGGACAGGAAGTCGCCGGGGAGCTGTTTTTT
TRBV10-1	.	.	TRBJ2-5	CASPEGPTGETQYF	TGCGCCAGCCCCGAGGGCCCAACCGGAGAGACCCAGTACTTC
TRBV21-1	.	.	TRBJ2-7	CASSAPKSSYEQYF	TGTGCCAGCAGCGCCCCAAAAAGCTCCTACGAGCAGTACTTC
TRBV19	.	TRBD2	TRBJ2-3	CASSPSWTSVSGTDTQYF	TGTGCCAGTAGCCCTTCATGGACTAGCGTTTCGGGCACAGATACGCAGTATTTT
TRBV4-1	.	.	TRBJ1-5	CASSLELTLEGQHF	TGCGCCAGCAGCCTCGAATTGACACTGGAGGGACAGCATTTT
TRBV5-1	.	TRBD1	TRBJ1-1	CASSWRKTGGYTEAFF	TGCGCCAGCAGCTGGAGAAAGACAGGGGGGTACACTGAAGCTTTCTTT
TRBV6-6	once	.	TRBJ2-5	CASAPGLLQETQYF	TGTGCCAGCGCCCCGGGACTTCTACAAGAGACCCAGTACTTC
TRBV6-4	once	.	TRBJ2-7	CASSYSQGYEQYF	TGTGCCAGCAGTTATTCCCAGGGCTACGAGCAGTACTTC
TRBV9	.	.	TRBJ2-2	CASSVDIEQGELFF	TGTGCCAGCAGCGTAGATATAGAGCAGGGGGAGCTGTTTTTT
TRBV19	.	TRBD1	TRBJ1-5	CASSGQGGNQPQHF	TGTGCCAGTAGTGGACAGGGTGGCAATCAGCCCCAGCATTTT
TRBV6-1	.	TRBD1	TRBJ2-4	CASSKTGTENIQYF	TGTGCCAGCAGTAAGACCGGGACAGAAAACATTCAGTACTTC
TRBV5-1	.	.	TRBJ1-3	CASSQDPSSGNTIYF	TGCGCCAGCAGTCAAGACCCGAGCTCTGGAAACACCATATATTTT
TRBV6-1	.	.	TRBJ2-3	CASKGQGSRTDTQYF	TGTGCCAGCAAAGGTCAGGGATCACGGACAGATACGCAGTATTTT
TRBV28	.	TRBD1	TRBJ1-2	CASRPGGVGGYTF	TGTGCCAGCAGACCAGGGGGCGTTGGTGGCTACACCTTC
TRBV30	.	TRBD2	TRBJ2-5	CAWSVERGRARETQYF	TGTGCCTGGAGTGTAGAACGCGGGAGGGCCCGGGAGACCCAGTACTTC
TRBV19	.	.	TRBJ1-1	CASVGRPPRDGNTEAFF	TGTGCCAGTGTAGGACGGCCTCCCCGGGATGGGAACACTGAAGCTTTCTTT
TRBV27	.	.	TRBJ2-2	CASSLSPGYTGELFF	TGTGCCAGCAGTTTATCGCCCGGTTACACCGGGGAGCTGTTTTTT
TRBV18	.	TRBD2	TRBJ2-1	CASSPPGGGNRNEQFF	TGTGCCAGCTCACCACCCGGGGGGGGAAATCGGAATGAGCAGTTCTTC
TRBV10-2	.	TRBD2	TRBJ2-2	CASTAGRAGELFF	TGCGCCAGCACCGCAGGGAGGGCCGGGGAGCTGTTTTTT
TRBV11-2	.	.	TRBJ2-3	CATGYTDTQYF	TGTGCCACCGGATACACAGATACGCAGTATTTT
TRBV29-1	.	.	TRBJ2-3	CSVVPTQGDTQYF	TGCAGCGTTGTTCCGACCCAGGGAGATACGCAGTATTTT